These 5 T cell receptor beta chains were all obtained from the same sample, sequenced in a study of early T cells in non-severe SARS-CoV-2 infection. Via MiXCR, TCRdb re-called the 5' RACE reads, giving one row per CDR3 protein. The sample has some 70,000 distinct CDR3 sequences; less than 5.5% are singletons. What was sequenced was whole blood. All receptors derive from an adult who was a healthcare worker with PCR-confirmed SARS-CoV-2 infection or an uninfected control (not recorded which).

This clonotype was detected ten times or more. V usage is TRBV4-2 and J usage is TRBJ2-2, with D possibly matching TRBD2 (6 bases). The CDR3 runs to 19 residues. The V gene lost 0 bases and the J gene lost 1 base, with 18 bases spanning the gap. The germline V gene encodes CDR1 LGHNA and CDR2 YNFKEQ. Here the CDR3 DNA reads TGTGCCAGCAGCCAAGATGGGGGACTGGGCAGGGAGAACACCGGGGAGCTGTTTTTT. Encoded protein: CASSQDGGLGRENTGELFF.

This clonotype has ten or more counts. The CDR3 DNA follows: TGTGCCAGCAGTCAAACGGGCTTGTCCTACAATGAGCAGTTCTTC. Its protein product is CASSQTGLSYNEQFF. The genes are TRBV6-2 or TRBV6-3 and TRBJ2-1; D unclear. CDR3 size: 15 residues. Germline loops: CDR1 MNHEY, CDR2 SVGEGT. V shed 5 bases and J shed 1 base, with 12 bases lying between them.

This clonotype was counted many times. The chain joins TRBV20-1 to TRBJ2-7, with 9 bases matching TRBD2. The V gene's germline CDR1 is DFQATT and CDR2 SNEGSKA (reference sequence). The CDR3 covers 14 residues. Trimming cost V 5 bases and J 6 bases; bases outside gene matches: 11. In DNA form, the CDR3 reads TGCAGTGCTGTGCCCAGCGGGAGGCTGAGCGAGCAGTACTTC. Protein: CSAVPSGRLSEQYF.

This clonotype occurred many times. The chain recombines TRBV6-5 with TRBJ1-1; a weak D match, TRBD1 (6 bases). This CDR3 spans 16 amino acids. V shed 5 bases and J shed 3 bases, with 19 bases lying between them. Germline V lookup: CDR1 MNHEY, CDR2 SVGAGI. The CDR3 is CASSGGQGGKDTEAFF. The CDR3 nucleotides are TGTGCCAGCAGTGGGGGACAAGGGGGAAAGGACACTGAAGCTTTCTTT.

This clonotype was found many times. The CDR3 DNA reads as TGTGCCAGCAGTGATTCGAGGGGCACAGATACGCAGTATTTT. The encoded protein is CASSDSRGTDTQYF. V gene TRBV25-1 combines with J gene TRBJ2-3; D is perhaps TRBD2 (5 bases). V shed 3 bases and J shed 1 base, with 8 bases lying between them. The germline gives CDR1 MGHDK, CDR2 SYGVNS. The CDR3 loop spans 14 amino acids.